Listed below are T cell receptor beta chains from one sample, sequenced in a study of pediatric ulcerative colitis. Generated by immunoSEQ multiplex PCR, the TCRdb table keeps only in-frame clones and is missing some. The table includes roughly 70,000 clones, about 86% detected once. The source material was blood. The source of these receptors is a boy younger than 18 with severe ulcerative colitis. Both conserved end residues are part of each CDR3. The order of the fields is CDR3 length, J gene, D gene, clone size, V gene, CDR3 protein, CDR3 DNA. A D gene is named only where the DNA matches it firmly. Clone sizes are given selectively: once, few, many, or a class where the clone is expanded.

CDR3 length: 15; J gene: TRBJ2-1; D gene: .; clone size: once; V gene: TRBV30; CDR3 protein: CAWSDSADHSRRQFF; CDR3 DNA: TGTGCCTGGAGTGACTCGGCGGATCATAGCCGGCGGCAGTTCTTC
CDR3 length: 13; J gene: TRBJ2-1; D gene: .; clone size: .; V gene: TRBV19; CDR3 protein: CASSIQVRGEQFF; CDR3 DNA: TGTGCCAGTAGTATTCAGGTTCGGGGGGAGCAGTTCTTC
CDR3 length: 14; J gene: TRBJ2-1; D gene: .; clone size: .; V gene: TRBV11-3; CDR3 protein: CASSLEGAADEQFF; CDR3 DNA: TGTGCCAGCAGCTTAGAGGGAGCAGCCGATGAGCAGTTCTTC
CDR3 length: 11; J gene: TRBJ1-2; D gene: .; clone size: .; V gene: TRBV20-1; CDR3 protein: CSANTGYGYTF; CDR3 DNA: TGCAGTGCTAACACAGGGTATGGCTACACCTTC
CDR3 length: 15; J gene: TRBJ2-1; D gene: .; clone size: .; V gene: TRBV28; CDR3 protein: CASLRVLSSYNEQFF; CDR3 DNA: TGTGCCAGCCTCAGGGTCCTAAGCTCCTACAATGAGCAGTTCTTC
CDR3 length: 12; J gene: TRBJ2-1; D gene: .; clone size: few; V gene: TRBV19; CDR3 protein: CASSIFEEEQFF; CDR3 DNA: TGTGCCAGTAGTATTTTTGAGGAGGAGCAGTTCTTC
CDR3 length: 13; J gene: TRBJ1-1; D gene: TRBD1; clone size: .; V gene: TRBV29-1; CDR3 protein: CSLGQGPDTEAFF; CDR3 DNA: TGCAGCTTGGGACAGGGCCCGGACACTGAAGCTTTCTTT
CDR3 length: 15; J gene: TRBJ1-2; D gene: .; clone size: .; V gene: TRBV6-5; CDR3 protein: CASSYSKFNTWRYTF; CDR3 DNA: TGTGCCAGCAGTTACTCGAAATTTAACACTTGGCGCTACACCTTC
CDR3 length: 13; J gene: TRBJ1-1; D gene: .; clone size: .; V gene: TRBV19; CDR3 protein: CASSIFGGTEAFF; CDR3 DNA: TGTGCCAGTAGTATCTTCGGGGGAACTGAAGCTTTCTTT
CDR3 length: 18; J gene: TRBJ2-4; D gene: .; clone size: .; V gene: TRBV4-1; CDR3 protein: CASSQDYSGAPTQNIQYF; CDR3 DNA: TGCGCCAGCAGCCAAGATTATTCGGGGGCCCCGACCCAAAACATTCAGTACTTC
CDR3 length: 13; J gene: TRBJ2-5; D gene: .; clone size: .; V gene: TRBV25-1; CDR3 protein: CASSAGDQETQYF; CDR3 DNA: TGTGCCAGCAGTGCAGGGGATCAAGAGACCCAGTACTTC
CDR3 length: 14; J gene: TRBJ2-5; D gene: TRBD1; clone size: .; V gene: TRBV2; CDR3 protein: CASSPGQGQETQYF; CDR3 DNA: TGTGCCAGCAGTCCGGGACAGGGTCAAGAGACCCAGTACTTC
CDR3 length: 12; J gene: TRBJ2-1; D gene: .; clone size: .; V gene: TRBV18; CDR3 protein: CASSYNRDEQFF; CDR3 DNA: TGTGCCAGCTCGTATAATAGGGATGAGCAGTTCTTC
CDR3 length: 13; J gene: TRBJ2-1; D gene: TRBD2; clone size: .; V gene: TRBV30; CDR3 protein: CAWSITSGDEQFF; CDR3 DNA: TGTGCCTGGAGTATCACTAGCGGGGATGAGCAGTTCTTC
CDR3 length: 17; J gene: TRBJ2-4; D gene: .; clone size: .; V gene: TRBV4-1; CDR3 protein: CASSQGHGGGGENIQYF; CDR3 DNA: TGCGCCAGCAGCCAAGGACATGGGGGAGGGGGCGAAAACATTCAGTACTTC
CDR3 length: 14; J gene: TRBJ2-1; D gene: .; clone size: .; V gene: TRBV6-1; CDR3 protein: CASSGTRVGNEQFF; CDR3 DNA: TGTGCCAGCAGCGGTACTAGGGTGGGCAATGAGCAGTTCTTC
CDR3 length: 15; J gene: TRBJ2-1; D gene: TRBD2; clone size: .; V gene: TRBV27; CDR3 protein: CASSLSGLAFNEQFF; CDR3 DNA: TGTGCCAGCAGTTTATCAGGACTAGCCTTCAATGAGCAGTTCTTC
CDR3 length: 14; J gene: TRBJ2-7; D gene: TRBD1; clone size: once; V gene: TRBV5-1; CDR3 protein: CASSPGQGGYEQYF; CDR3 DNA: TGCGCCAGCAGCCCCGGACAGGGGGGCTACGAGCAGTACTTC
CDR3 length: 12; J gene: TRBJ1-1; D gene: .; clone size: .; V gene: TRBV19; CDR3 protein: CASSTWRAEAFF; CDR3 DNA: TGTGCCAGTAGTACTTGGAGGGCTGAAGCTTTCTTT
CDR3 length: 16; J gene: TRBJ2-1; D gene: TRBD2; clone size: .; V gene: TRBV19; CDR3 protein: CASSDRGTRPYNEQFF; CDR3 DNA: TGTGCCAGTAGTGACCGGGGGACTAGACCCTACAATGAGCAGTTCTTC
CDR3 length: 12; J gene: TRBJ2-3; D gene: .; clone size: once; V gene: TRBV27; CDR3 protein: CASSPGPDTQYF; CDR3 DNA: TGTGCCAGCAGTCCAGGGCCAGATACGCAGTATTTT
CDR3 length: 17; J gene: TRBJ2-3; D gene: .; clone size: .; V gene: TRBV4-2; CDR3 protein: CASSQVAGMISTDTQYF; CDR3 DNA: TGTGCCAGCAGCCAAGTTGCGGGGATGATCTCCACAGATACGCAGTATTTT
CDR3 length: 11; J gene: TRBJ2-7; D gene: TRBD2; clone size: once; V gene: TRBV5-4; CDR3 protein: CASSSWEGVNF; CDR3 DNA: TGTGCCAGCAGCTCTTGGGAGGGCGTGAACTTC
CDR3 length: 16; J gene: TRBJ2-1; D gene: TRBD2; clone size: .; V gene: TRBV29-1; CDR3 protein: CSVHKGSGRRYNEQFF; CDR3 DNA: TGCAGCGTCCACAAGGGGAGCGGGAGAAGGTACAATGAGCAGTTCTTC
CDR3 length: 13; J gene: TRBJ2-7; D gene: .; clone size: few; V gene: TRBV6-1; CDR3 protein: CASSEALRYEQYF; CDR3 DNA: TGTGCCAGCAGTGAAGCGCTCAGGTACGAGCAGTACTTC
CDR3 length: 13; J gene: TRBJ1-1; D gene: .; clone size: once; V gene: TRBV29-1; CDR3 protein: CSVPNRALTEAFF; CDR3 DNA: TGCAGCGTGCCAAACAGAGCACTCACTGAAGCTTTCTTT
CDR3 length: 13; J gene: TRBJ1-1; D gene: .; clone size: .; V gene: TRBV10-2; CDR3 protein: CASSEWGDTEAFF; CDR3 DNA: TGCGCCAGCAGTGAGTGGGGGGACACTGAAGCTTTCTTT
CDR3 length: 12; J gene: TRBJ1-2; D gene: .; clone size: .; V gene: TRBV7-2; CDR3 protein: CASRSASQGYTF; CDR3 DNA: TGTGCCAGCAGGTCCGCTTCACAGGGCTACACCTTC
CDR3 length: 15; J gene: TRBJ2-3; D gene: .; clone size: .; V gene: TRBV19; CDR3 protein: CASSISAGSTDTQYF; CDR3 DNA: TGTGCCAGTAGTATCTCTGCGGGGAGCACAGATACGCAGTATTTT
CDR3 length: 12; J gene: TRBJ2-7; D gene: .; clone size: .; V gene: TRBV30; CDR3 protein: CAWSEVGYEQYF; CDR3 DNA: TGTGCCTGGAGTGAGGTTGGATACGAGCAGTACTTC
CDR3 length: 15; J gene: TRBJ1-2; D gene: TRBD1; clone size: few; V gene: TRBV7-6; CDR3 protein: CASSLAETGAHGYTF; CDR3 DNA: TGTGCCAGCAGCTTAGCCGAGACAGGGGCCCATGGCTACACCTTC
CDR3 length: 13; J gene: TRBJ2-5; D gene: .; clone size: .; V gene: TRBV7-2; CDR3 protein: CASRLGTQETQYF; CDR3 DNA: TGTGCCAGCAGGTTGGGGACCCAAGAGACCCAGTACTTC
CDR3 length: 15; J gene: TRBJ2-1; D gene: TRBD2; clone size: .; V gene: TRBV4-3; CDR3 protein: CASSPGTSGMHEQFF; CDR3 DNA: TGCGCCAGCAGCCCCGGGACTAGCGGGATGCATGAGCAGTTCTTC
CDR3 length: 12; J gene: TRBJ2-1; D gene: .; clone size: .; V gene: TRBV7-2; CDR3 protein: CASSRPGLEQFF; CDR3 DNA: TGTGCCAGCAGCCGTCCCGGTCTAGAGCAGTTCTTC
CDR3 length: 15; J gene: TRBJ2-7; D gene: .; clone size: .; V gene: TRBV11-2; CDR3 protein: CASSFEGVATYEQYF; CDR3 DNA: TGTGCCAGCAGCTTTGAGGGAGTAGCTACCTACGAGCAGTACTTC
CDR3 length: 11; J gene: TRBJ2-7; D gene: .; clone size: .; V gene: TRBV10-3; CDR3 protein: CAISDFYEQYF; CDR3 DNA: TGTGCCATCAGTGATTTCTACGAGCAGTACTTC
CDR3 length: 14; J gene: TRBJ2-7; D gene: TRBD1; clone size: .; V gene: TRBV25-1; CDR3 protein: CASSETGQIYEQYF; CDR3 DNA: TGTGCCAGCAGTGAAACGGGACAGATCTACGAGCAGTACTTC
CDR3 length: 12; J gene: TRBJ2-7; D gene: .; clone size: .; V gene: TRBV6-6; CDR3 protein: CASSAGEGEQYF; CDR3 DNA: TGTGCCAGCAGTGCAGGGGAGGGCGAGCAGTACTTC